This T cell receptor beta chain derives from a study of blood T cell repertoires in COVID-19. Study information: Acute and convalescent COVID-19 specimens originated in the United States, Italy and Spain.

The CDR3 is 16 residues long. Germline V gene lookup returns CDR1 MDHEN and CDR2 SYDVKM. V shed 3 bases and J shed 2 bases, with 16 bases lying between them. TCRdb's copy holds only in-frame clones and misses some; the assay was immunoSEQ multiplex PCR. The sample has about 520,000 clones, 80% to 90% seen once; the top ten hold roughly 3.2%. The J gene is TRBJ1-2, the V gene TRBV28, with a possible D match to TRBD1 (6 bases). The sequence was obtained from a human donor in a cohort sampled during active COVID-19. Input material: peripheral blood. This CDR3 is CASSLGAARRNYGYTF. CDR3 DNA sequence: TGTGCCAGCAGTTTGGGGGCGGCCAGGAGGAACTATGGCTACACCTTC.